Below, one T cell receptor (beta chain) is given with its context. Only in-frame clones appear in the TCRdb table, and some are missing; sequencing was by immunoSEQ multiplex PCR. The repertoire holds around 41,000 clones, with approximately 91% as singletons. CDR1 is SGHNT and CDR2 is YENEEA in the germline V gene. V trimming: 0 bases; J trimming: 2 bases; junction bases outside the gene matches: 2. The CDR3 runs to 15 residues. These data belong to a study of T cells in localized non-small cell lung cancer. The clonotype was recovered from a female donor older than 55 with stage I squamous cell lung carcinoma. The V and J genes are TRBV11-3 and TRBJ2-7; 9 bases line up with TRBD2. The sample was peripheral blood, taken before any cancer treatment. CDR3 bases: TGTGCCAGCAGCTTAGATAGCGGGAGTACCTACGAGCAGTACTTC. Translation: CASSLDSGSTYEQYF.